This TCR beta chain originates from a study of sequential checkpoint blockade in melanoma. Study-level background: About 90 pretreatment tumor DNA samples were TCRβ immunosequenced. Matched biopsies came pretreatment and at week 13 for some 22 patients. Study-level results: Clinical benefit was about 30 times likelier when tumor T-cell fraction and clonality increased.

Treatment reported: randomized to nivolumab then ipilimumab (arm A) or the reverse (arm B). Patients had received no earlier DNA-damaging chemotherapy. Assay: immunoSEQ multiplex PCR; the TCRdb copy retains only in-frame clones and omits some. This table has 950 to 1,300 clones, 20% to 25% appearing once. In the case of this clone: What it recognizes is unknown.

The CDR3 is 16 amino acids. Germline V CDR1 and CDR2: SGHRS, YFSETQ. V lost 4 bases and J lost 1, with 17 bases in between. The receptor comes from a human donor with melanoma. This chain joins TRBV5-1 and TRBJ1-1, with D possibly being TRBD1 (5 bases). The specimen comprised tumor tissue (inferred from file names), sampled from a patient given nivolumab and ipilimumab in sequence. CDR3 sequence: CASSPGHGDSNTEAFF. The CDR3 nucleotides are TGCGCCAGCAGCCCCGGACACGGAGACTCGAACACTGAAGCTTTCTTT.